This TCR beta chain appears in the sequencing data of a study of T cell responses to AZD1222 COVID-19 vaccine. Study background: The study pooled second doses at about 4 or about 12 weeks.

Per germline, CDR1 LNHDA and CDR2 SQIVND (reference sequence). The CDR3 contains 16 residues. Unmatched junction bases numbered 7, after V lost 3 bases and J lost 0 bases. Measured with immunoSEQ multiplex PCR; TCRdb has only the in-frame clones, and not every one. The repertoire has about 100,000 clones, about 93% of them found once; the top ten carry 1.5% to 2%. The origin of this receptor is an adult in good health. The chain couples TRBV19 to TRBJ1-1; the match to TRBD1 covers 7 bases. The sample consisted of peripheral blood, taken on day 0 of AZD1222 vaccination. The CDR3 region has the DNA TGTGCCAGTAGTATCGAAGGGACAGCTTTGAACACTGAAGCTTTCTTT. Its translation is CASSIEGTALNTEAFF. Full variable domain (outside the CDR3, taken from reference TRBV19 and TRBJ1-1): DGGITQSPKYLFRKEGQNVTLSCEQNLNHDAMYWYRQDPGQGLRLIYYSQIVNDFQKGDIAEGYSVSREKKESFPLTVTSAQKNPTAFYLCASSIEGTALNTEAFFGQGTRLTVV.